This entry lists 10 T cell receptor beta chains sequenced from one sample in a study of T cell repertoires in cytomegalovirus infection. MiXCR was run by TCRdb on the reads, yielding one entry per CDR3 protein. The sample includes 750,000 to 950,000 distinct CDR3 sequences, 25% to 30% of them seen just once. Their antigen targets remain unknown. The sample was cultured CD8+ T cells from PBMCs, taken from culture after CMV antigen stimulation. The receptor source for this set is a human donor in good health (CMV status not recorded). Some clones in this sample may be carry-over from other donors' samples.

V gene TRBV18 combines with J gene TRBJ2-1; 13 nucleotides align to TRBD2. Germline-derived CDR1 and CDR2 are KGHSH and LQKENI. Germline trimming cut 3 bases from V and 8 bases from J; bases unmatched to any gene: 13. CDR3 length: 18 residues. The DNA for the CDR3 is TGTGCCAGCTCACCTACACAACTAGCGGGGGGGCGTTTTGATGAGCAGTTCTTC. Translating gives CASSPTQLAGGRFDEQFF.

The chain combines TRBV19 with TRBJ2-3; 9 bases are shared with TRBD2. J gave up 10 bases and V 3 bases, and 17 bases lay outside the gene matches. This CDR3 contains 17 residues. CDR1 LNHDA and CDR2 SQIVND come from the germline V gene (reference sequence). The CDR3 spells CASSMESAGGLEEAQYF. The CDR3 coding sequence is TGTGCCAGTAGTATGGAGTCAGCGGGGGGACTCGAAGAGGCGCAGTATTTT.

This clonotype was found many times. V gene TRBV27 combines with J gene TRBJ2-2; possible D gene TRBD1, 5 bases. The CDR3 totals 15 residues. Trimming pared 0 bases from V and 1 base from J, leaving 6 bases between. Germline V gene sequence: CDR1 MNHEY, CDR2 SMNVEV (reference sequence). The CDR3 region is CASSLSQGNTGELFF. Here the CDR3 DNA reads TGTGCCAGCAGTTTATCCCAGGGGAACACCGGGGAGCTGTTTTTT.

This clonotype was seen a few times. This chain connects TRBV6-1 to TRBJ1-6; D might be TRBD1 (5 bases). CDR1 MNHNS and CDR2 SASEGT come from the germline V gene. The CDR3 totals 15 residues. With 1 base removed from V and 10 bases from J, the gap between germline ends came to 14 bases. Here the CDR3 reads CASSEVGRVGSPLHF. As DNA, the CDR3 is TGTGCCAGCAGTGAAGTGGGGCGGGTAGGGTCACCCCTCCACTTT.

This chain connects TRBV7-2 to TRBJ2-3, with TRBD2 as a possible D gene (6 bases). The ends were cut back, 5 bases at V and 6 bases at J, with 18 bases in the middle. The germline V gene encodes CDR1 SGHTA and CDR2 FQGNSA. The CDR3 is 15 amino acids. The CDR3 is CASSRSEGPGDTQYF. The CDR3 nucleotides read TGTGCCAGCAGCCGATCGGAGGGGCCTGGGGATACGCAGTATTTT.

This clonotype was seen repeatedly, ten times or more. The chain carries TRBV7-9 and TRBJ2-7; TRBD1 matches 10 bases. The CDR3 runs 16 residues. CDR1 and CDR2 from the germline V gene are SEHNR and FQNEAQ (reference sequence). J was trimmed by 3 bases and V by 5 bases; bases with no gene match: 10. The CDR3 region has the DNA TGTGCCAGCAGCCCCGCTCGGGGGACAGGGGTCTACGAGCAGTACGTC. Its translation is CASSPARGTGVYEQYV.

This clonotype was picked up many times. One junction end does not reproduce the germline sequence, and a read error may be involved. V is TRBV7-7 and J is TRBJ2-3; 9 nucleotides match TRBD2. Germline-derived CDR1 and CDR2 are SSHAT and FNYEAQ (reference sequence). CDR3 length: 17 amino acids. The CDR3 DNA sequence: TGTGCTAGCAGCTTAGCCCCCCTAGCGGGGATTGCAGATACGCAGTATTTT. This encodes CASSLAPLAGIADTQYF.

This clonotype has more than one count but fewer than ten. One end of the junction does not line up with germline, which may come from a read error. The gene calls are TRBV7-7 and TRBJ2-3; 15 bases map to TRBD2. The CDR3 is 19 residues long. Germline-derived CDR1 and CDR2 are SSHAT and FNYEAQ (reference sequence). For the CDR3, the DNA is TGTGCTAGCAGCCTTAGGACTAGCGGGGGGGCCGCTGGCACAGATACGCAGTATTTT. This encodes CASSLRTSGGAAGTDTQYF.

This clonotype showed up many times. The rearrangement links TRBV7-2 to TRBJ2-7, with 9 bases lining up with TRBD1. This CDR3 comprises 15 residues. V lost 5 bases and J lost 0; bases outside the gene matches: 5. Looked up from germline, CDR1 is SGHTA and CDR2 is FQGNSA. The CDR3 DNA follows: TGTGCCAGCAGCCCTGGACAGGGGCACTCCTACGAGCAGTACTTC. This codes for CASSPGQGHSYEQYF.

The chain uses TRBV6-6 and TRBJ2-2; D tentatively fits TRBD1 or TRBD2 (5 bases each). V lost 0 bases, J lost 5 bases, and 19 bases lay in between. Germline-derived CDR1 and CDR2 are MNHNY and SVGAGI (reference sequence). The CDR3 is 18 amino acids. CDR3 sequence: CASSYSKRLREITGELFF. In nucleotides, the CDR3 is TGTGCCAGCAGTTACTCGAAACGCCTCAGGGAGATAACCGGGGAGCTGTTTTTT.